This T cell receptor (beta chain) was profiled in a study of T cell repertoires in cytomegalovirus infection. The overall study: Based on public TCR beta signatures, there were indications of CMV infection and of a matching HLA type. Regarding the study as a whole: Cumulative public TCR beta family frequency identified CMV carriers with the relevant HLA.

The CDR3 loop spans 13 amino acids. With 2 bases clipped from V and 3 bases from J, the junction kept 2 bases outside the gene matches. The V gene's germline CDR1 is DFQATT and CDR2 SNEGSKA (reference sequence). TCRdb itself ran the reads through MiXCR, one entry per CDR3 protein. Here the sample spans 250,000 or so distinct CDR3 sequences, about 12% being singletons. A few counts support this clonotype. Its antigen is undetermined. This sequence joins TRBV20-1 and TRBJ2-7, with 9 bases fitting TRBD2. The sample consisted of PBMCs. The origin of this receptor is a human donor in good health (CMV status not recorded). Some clones in this sample may be carry-over from other donors' samples. The CDR3 loop is CSARLAGHYEQYF. The CDR3 DNA is TGCAGTGCTAGACTAGCGGGGCACTACGAGCAGTACTTC.